One T cell receptor beta chain is described in this entry. Everyone who took part was roughly 18 to 89 years old, and they came from some 23 US areas. The recovered donors of Cohort 3 showed two negative PCRs, clearance, or symptom resolution. The V end was cut by 5 bases, the J end by 1 base, with 11 bases between. The CDR3 has 14 amino acids. Germline V gene lookup returns CDR1 SGHNT and CDR2 YENEEA. This record belongs to a study of blood T cell repertoires in COVID-19. The wider study: PBMCs, B-cell-depleted T cells, or T cells provided the cDNA or gDNA that made up the material.

Original data processing: Estimated nucleated cell counts came from reference gene primer amplification. The data were produced by immunoSEQ multiplex PCR, yet TCRdb's version contains in-frame clones alone and is incomplete. V, J and clone size are taken as reported in that table, and D and trimming were inferred from the DNA itself. The profile shows roughly 280,000 clones, approximately 90% of them singletons. The TCR was taken from a woman in her late teens or twenties who had recovered from COVID-19. V gene TRBV11-3 combines with J gene TRBJ1-1; no clear D gene. The sample consisted of PBMCs or T cells enriched from blood (not recorded which). The CDR3 coding sequence is TGTGCCAGCAGCCTCTTCGGGGAGAACACTGAAGCTTTCTTT. Encoded protein: CASSLFGENTEAFF. The whole variable domain, filled in from reference TRBV11-3 and TRBJ1-1, reads EAGVVQSPRYKIIEKKQPVAFWCNPISGHNTLYWYLQNLGQGPELLIRYENEEAVDDSQLPKDRFSAERLKGVDSTLKIQPAELGDSAVYLCASSLFGENTEAFFGQGTRLTVV.